One sample yielded the 5 T cell receptor beta chains listed below, sequenced in a study of blood T cell repertoires in COVID-19. Libraries were prepared by immunoSEQ multiplex PCR; TCRdb keeps only in-frame clonotypes and omits some of them. The sample has approximately 45,000 clones; about 86% are singletons. The sequenced material came from peripheral blood. The source of these receptors is a woman older than 75 with acute or convalescent COVID-19.

This clone came up a few times. V is TRBV5-1 and J is TRBJ1-6, with 8 bases lining up with TRBD1. The germline gives CDR1 SGHRS, CDR2 YFSETQ. The CDR3 is made up of 14 amino acids. Trimming cost V 4 bases and J 10 bases; bases outside gene matches: 7. CDR3 nucleotide sequence: TGCGCCAGCAGCAGAGAGACAGGGGTATCACCCCTCCACTTT. Protein: CASSRETGVSPLHF.

The rearrangement uses TRBV6-5 and TRBJ1-5; D ambiguous. The CDR3 consists of 13 residues. V dropped 6 bases and J dropped 10 bases, with 16 bases sitting between them. Germline V lookup: CDR1 MNHEY, CDR2 SVGAGI. The CDR3 protein is CASREFTVGPQHF. For the CDR3, the DNA is TGTGCCAGCAGGGAGTTTACTGTCGGACCCCAGCATTTT.

This clone was found a few times. The chain employs TRBV30 and TRBJ1-6, with TRBD1 matching 9 bases. Germline CDR1 GTSNPN, CDR2 SVGIG (reference sequence). The J segment lost 10 bases and the V segment lost 4 bases, leaving 14 bases of the junction unmatched. The CDR3 is 16 residues long. CDR3 bases: TGTGCCTGGAAGGACCTGGGACAGGGAATGGTATCACCCCTCCACTTT. This encodes CAWKDLGQGMVSPLHF.

The V and J genes are TRBV19 and TRBJ1-6; D perhaps matches TRBD1 (6 bases). V lost 8 bases and J lost 10, with 15 bases in between. Germline CDR1 is LNHDA and CDR2 is SQIVND (reference sequence). The CDR3 sequence is 13 residues long. The CDR3 region has the DNA TGTGCCAGTGCTCAGGGGCGTCGATCACCCCTCCACTTT. Translation: CASAQGRRSPLHF.

This clone was detected only a few times. The chain employs TRBV7-6 and TRBJ1-5; D not certain. Per germline, CDR1 SGHVS and CDR2 FNYEAQ. The CDR3 is made up of 15 amino acids. With 6 bases removed from V and 2 bases from J, the gap between germline ends came to 14 bases. The CDR3 loop reads CASSSSHGGNQPQHF. CDR3 nucleotides: TGTGCCAGCAGTTCATCTCACGGGGGCAATCAGCCCCAGCATTTT.